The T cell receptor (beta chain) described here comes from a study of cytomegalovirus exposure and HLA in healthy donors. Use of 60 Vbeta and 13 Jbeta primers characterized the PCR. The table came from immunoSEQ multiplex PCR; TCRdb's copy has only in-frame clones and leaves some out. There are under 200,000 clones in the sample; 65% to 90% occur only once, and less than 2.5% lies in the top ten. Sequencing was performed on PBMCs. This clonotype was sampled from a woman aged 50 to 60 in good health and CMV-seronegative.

CDR3 residues: CSATLLSGGNEQFF. CDR3 bases: TGCAGCGCCACTCTCCTTAGCGGGGGGAATGAGCAGTTCTTC. The chain has TRBV29-1 and TRBJ2-1; 10 nucleotides line up with TRBD2. With 7 bases clipped from V and 7 bases from J, the junction kept 10 bases outside the gene matches. The germline V gene encodes CDR1 SQVTM and CDR2 ANQGSEA. The CDR3 is made up of 14 amino acids.